This TCR beta chain is from a study of blood T cell repertoires in COVID-19. In the study overall: COVID-19 samples from acute and convalescent phases originated in the United States, Italy and Spain.

The CDR3 length is 16 residues. J lost 0 bases, V lost 5 bases, and 8 bases had no gene match. CDR1 and CDR2 from the germline V gene are PRHDT and FYEKMQ (reference sequence). Sequencing used immunoSEQ multiplex PCR; TCRdb keeps in-frame clones, though not all of them. This table holds approximately 80,000 clones, roughly four fifths found once. The gene calls are TRBV13 and TRBJ2-3, with 7 bases that match TRBD2. Sequencing was performed on peripheral blood. This TCR came from a human donor in a cohort sampled during active COVID-19. This CDR3 reads CASSPRGGPSTDTQYF. The CDR3 DNA reads as TGTGCCAGCAGCCCCCGCGGGGGACCAAGCACAGATACGCAGTATTTT.